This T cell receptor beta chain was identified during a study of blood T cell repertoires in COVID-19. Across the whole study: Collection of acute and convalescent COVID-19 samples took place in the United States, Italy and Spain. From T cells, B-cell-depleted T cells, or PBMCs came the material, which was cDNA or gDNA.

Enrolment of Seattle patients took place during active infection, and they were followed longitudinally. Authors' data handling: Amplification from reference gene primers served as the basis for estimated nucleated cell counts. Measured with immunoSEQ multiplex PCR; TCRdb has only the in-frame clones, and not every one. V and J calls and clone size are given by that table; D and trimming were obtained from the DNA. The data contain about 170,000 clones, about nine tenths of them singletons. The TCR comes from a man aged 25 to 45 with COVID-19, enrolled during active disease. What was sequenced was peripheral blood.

CDR3 DNA: TGTGCCAGCAGTATTAGGGGGTATGGCTACACCTTC. Its translation is CASSIRGYGYTF. The J gene is TRBJ1-2, the V gene TRBV28, with D possibly being TRBD1 (6 bases). The CDR3 totals 12 residues. Germline V gene sequence: CDR1 MDHEN, CDR2 SYDVKM. Trimming removed 5 bases at V and 5 bases at J, with 9 bases between.